This passage covers 18 T cell receptor beta chains from one sample sequenced in a study of tumor-infiltrating lymphocytes in primary liver carcinoma. The template, roughly 0.45 ug total RNA, yielded TCR beta cDNA made with a constant-region primer. Three nested multiplex PCR rounds, a slightly modified ARM-PCR, produced the libraries for TCR beta. Rounds one and two of PCR, each of 10 cycles, were primed with TRBV1-TRBV30 forward primers and a C-beta reverse primer. Each CDR3 protein is one row after TCRdb ran MiXCR on the multiplex PCR reads. The profile shows just over 30,000 distinct CDR3 sequences, around two thirds of them singletons. Investigators took RNA and DNA out together from approximately 22-30 mg of unsorted bulk tissue. Sequencing was done on a sample of liver tumor tissue from sampling region 3. Documented subset: tumor region T3, left-lateral pole. Receptor source: a woman in her 30s with primary liver carcinoma and hepatitis B virus infection.

This clonotype has just one count. The CDR3 does not close with the conserved phenylalanine or tryptophan, likely indicating a read error. The chain is built from TRBV11-2 and TRBJ2-7, with a possible D match to TRBD1 (7 bases). The V gene lost 6 bases and the J gene lost 4 bases, with 25 bases spanning the gap. CDR1 is SGHAT, CDR2 FQNNGV, per germline. This CDR3 region has 17 residues. The CDR3 region has the DNA TGTGCCAGCAGTATCACAGGAGGGGGCTCTTGGAGTTACGAGCAGTACTCC. As protein: CASSITGGGSWSYEQYS.

The chain is built from TRBV7-9 and TRBJ2-7; 15 nucleotides align to TRBD2. The V segment lost 3 bases and the J segment 13 bases; nucleotides outside the gene matches: 19. The CDR3 is made up of 18 amino acids. CDR1 is SEHNR and CDR2 is FQNEAQ in the germline V gene (reference sequence). CDR3 protein: CASSFPGLAGGTAYERYF. The DNA of the CDR3 is TGTGCCAGCAGCTTCCCGGGACTAGCGGGAGGCACGGCCTACGAGCGATACTTC.

Concerning this clonotype itself: A junction end diverges from the germline sequence, so it may reflect a read error. The chain couples TRBV5-4 to TRBJ2-3; 8 nucleotides line up with TRBD2. Germline CDR1 is SGHNT and CDR2 is YYREEE (reference sequence). The CDR3 contains 18 residues. CDR3 DNA: TGTGCTAGCAGTAACCCGGCGGCAAGCGGGAGTCGGACATATACGCAGTATTTT. Translating it yields CASSNPAASGSRTYTQYF. The full variable domain, completed using reference TRBV5-4 and TRBJ2-3, is ETGVTQSPTHLIKTRGQQVTLRCSSQSGHNTVSWYQQALGQGPQFIFQYYREEENGRGNFPPRFSGLQFPNYSSELNVNALELDDSALYLCASSNPAASGSRTYTQYFGPGTRLTVL.

To note about this clonotype: One end of the junction varies from germline; a read error may be responsible. The chain links TRBV11-2 to TRBJ1-1; 8 nucleotides match TRBD1. Germline assignment: CDR1 SGHAT and CDR2 FQNNGV. The CDR3 has 14 amino acids. CDR3 loop: CASRYTGGRIEAVF. The CDR3 coding sequence is TGTGCCAGCAGATATACAGGGGGGAGGATTGAAGCTGTCTTT.

With respect to this clonotype: This may be a read error, as it is one base from a much larger clone. V is TRBV4-1 and J is TRBJ2-3; 7 nucleotides align to TRBD1. The V segment lost 7 bases and the J segment 3 bases; nucleotides outside the gene matches: 10. Germline CDR1 is MGHRA and CDR2 is YSYEKL. The length of the CDR3 is 15 residues. CDR3 amino acids: CASNQDRAGTDTQYF. Written as DNA, the CDR3 is TGCGCCAGCAATCAAGACAGGGCTGGTACAGATACGCAGTATTTT.

This clonotype was recorded a few times. A read error is possible here, since a much larger clone lies one base away. The chain is built from TRBV11-2 and TRBJ2-7; D remains ambiguous. Germline V CDR1 and CDR2: SGHAT, FQNNGV. The CDR3 spans 13 residues. The CDR3 reads CASRLDRTDEQYF. The CDR3 DNA is TGTGCCAGCAGGTTAGATCGGACCGACGAGCAGTACTTC. Drawing the rest from reference TRBV11-2 and TRBJ2-7, the complete variable domain is EAGVAQSPRYKIIEKRQSVAFWCNPISGHATLYWYQQILGQGPKLLIQFQNNGVVDDSQLPKDRFSAERLKGVDSTLKIQPAKLEDSAVYLCASRLDRTDEQYFGPGTRLTVT.

Concerning this clonotype: A junction boundary mismatches the germline segment, possibly from a read error. V gene TRBV6-1 combines with J gene TRBJ2-2; D may correspond to TRBD1 or TRBD2 (6 bases each). Germline V CDR1 and CDR2: MNHNS, SASEGT. The CDR3 sequence is 19 residues long. CDR3 loop: CASSETLPGGAANTWELSF. In nucleotides, the CDR3 is TGTGCCAGCAGTGAAACCCTCCCCGGGGGCGCCGCGAACACCTGGGAGCTGTCTTTT.

V and J are TRBV28 and TRBJ1-2; unclear D gene. V lost 2 bases, J lost 9 bases, and 10 bases lay in between. The CDR3 has 12 residues. Looked up from germline, CDR1 is MDHEN and CDR2 is SYDVKM. The DNA for the CDR3 is TGTGCCAGCAGTTTACTATCCAATAGCTACACCTTC. It translates to CASSLLSNSYTF.

This clonotype was counted only a few times. A read error is possible here, since a much larger clone lies one base away. The CDR3 loop reads CASSFEGLTVEQNF. In nucleotides, the CDR3 is TGTGCCAGCAGTTTCGAGGGCCTTACTGTGGAGCAGAACTTC. The chain uses TRBV12-3 or TRBV12-4 and TRBJ2-7, with D perhaps matching TRBD2 (5 bases). The CDR3 totals 14 residues.

This clonotype came up many times. The CDR3, as DNA: TGTGCCAGCCGGGACGGATTAACCTACGAGCAGTACTTC. This translates into CASRDGLTYEQYF. The chain has TRBV7-9 and TRBJ2-7; D might be TRBD1 or TRBD2, each matching 5 bases. Trimming shortened V by 8 bases and J by 2 bases, and 13 bases separated the two germline ends. The length of the CDR3 is 13 residues. Germline-derived CDR1 and CDR2 are SEHNR and FQNEAQ (reference sequence).

The genes are TRBV5-4 and TRBJ2-3; 10 bases line up with TRBD2. Germline CDR1 reads SGHNT; CDR2 reads YYREEE (reference sequence). This CDR3 contains 18 residues. J gave up 5 bases and V 5 bases, and 17 bases lay outside the gene matches. CDR3 sequence (DNA): TGTGCCAGCAGTAAGCCGGCGGCTAGCGGGAGTCGGGTAGATACGCAGTATTTT. Protein product: CASSKPAASGSRVDTQYF.

The rearrangement uses TRBV11-2 and TRBJ2-3, with D possibly being TRBD2 (6 bases). Germline V gives CDR1 SGHAT, CDR2 FQNNGV. The CDR3 is made up of 17 amino acids. Trimming removed 6 bases at V and 6 bases at J, with 25 bases between. The chain's CDR3 is CASSHRGIGSLTDTQYF. The CDR3 region has the DNA TGTGCCAGCAGTCATCGAGGGATCGGGAGCCTCACGGATACGCAGTATTTT.

The gene calls are TRBV12-3 or TRBV12-4 and TRBJ2-1, with D possibly TRBD1 on 5 matching bases. The CDR3 loop spans 11 amino acids. CDR3 in amino acids: CGNSRQHEQFF. Written as DNA, the CDR3 is TGTGGCAACAGTCGACAGCATGAGCAGTTCTTC.

This chain connects TRBV4-3 to TRBJ2-2; no definite D call. Germline V CDR1 and CDR2: LGHNA, YSLEER. The CDR3 totals 12 residues. CDR3 region: CANRLGTGELFF. The CDR3 DNA follows: TGCGCTAACAGACTTGGTACCGGGGAGCTGTTTTTT.

Notes on this clonotype: At one of its ends the junction is not consistent with the germline gene, which may arise from a read error. The chain couples TRBV11-2 to TRBJ1-1; 12 bases fit TRBD1. The V gene's germline CDR1 is SGHAT and CDR2 FQNNGV. This CDR3 has 20 residues. The CDR3 DNA follows: TGTGCCGGCAGCGCTCGGGACAGGGGGCGCAAGAGGTCGAGTAACAATGAAGCTTTCTTT. It encodes CAGSARDRGRKRSSNNEAFF.

The chain has TRBV10-3 and TRBJ2-5; the D is unclear. CDR3 length equals 15 residues. CDR1 and CDR2 (germline): ENHRY, SYGVKD. CDR3 coding DNA: TGTATCATCAGTGAGTCAGCTACCAGACAAGAGACCCAGTACTTC. Translated: CIISESATRQETQYF.

Only one count was recorded for this clonotype. This sequence may be a read error, since a much larger clone differs from it by one base. The rearrangement uses TRBV12-3 or TRBV12-4 and TRBJ2-1; 7 nucleotides match TRBD2. J lost 9 bases, V lost 3 bases, and 11 bases had no gene match. The CDR3 runs to 15 residues. Written as DNA, the CDR3 is TGTGCCAGCAGTTTTTTGGCGGGAGACTCCAGTGAGCAGTTCTTC. Translation gives CASSFLAGDSSEQFF.

The count of this clonotype is one. Given a much more abundant clone one base away, this may be a read error. The chain carries TRBV11-2 and TRBJ2-7, with D tentatively TRBD1 or TRBD2 (5 bases each). Germline CDR1 reads SGHAT; CDR2 reads FQNNGV. The CDR3 length is 13 residues. The CDR3 nucleotides are TGTGCCAACAGCCAGAGGGGCTCCGGGGAGCAGTACTTC. It codes for CANSQRGSGEQYF.